Described below is a single T cell receptor (beta chain) sequence and its context. As yet, its antigen is unknown. V lost 5 bases to trimming and J lost 3 bases, with 16 bases between them. The CDR3 consists of 15 residues. Germline V lookup: CDR1 SEHNR, CDR2 FQNEAQ (reference sequence). These data belong to a study of T cell responses to AZD1222 COVID-19 vaccine. TCRdb's table, derived via immunoSEQ multiplex PCR, lists solely in-frame clones and lacks some. Here the sample spans about 170,000 clones, around nine tenths being singletons. General study findings and limits: Close to half of all spike-specific TCRs reportedly target regions of the variants that are unmutated. Donors in the cohort were predominantly white British and more often female, and clonal diversity was possibly underestimated.

The chain recombines TRBV7-9 with TRBJ2-5; D gene ambiguous. Sequencing used peripheral blood, obtained 28 days after the second AZD1222 dose. The TCR comes from an adult who received the AZD1222 COVID-19 vaccine. The CDR3 DNA reads TGTGCCAGCAGCCACCGAGTAGGGTCGGAAGAGACCCAGTACTTC. Translated: CASSHRVGSEETQYF. Drawing the rest from reference TRBV7-9 and TRBJ2-5, the complete variable domain is DTGVSQNPRHKITKRGQNVTFRCDPISEHNRLYWYRQTLGQGPEFLTYFQNEAQLEKSRLLSDRFSAERPKGSFSTLEIQRTEQGDSAMYLCASSHRVGSEETQYFGPGTRLLVL.